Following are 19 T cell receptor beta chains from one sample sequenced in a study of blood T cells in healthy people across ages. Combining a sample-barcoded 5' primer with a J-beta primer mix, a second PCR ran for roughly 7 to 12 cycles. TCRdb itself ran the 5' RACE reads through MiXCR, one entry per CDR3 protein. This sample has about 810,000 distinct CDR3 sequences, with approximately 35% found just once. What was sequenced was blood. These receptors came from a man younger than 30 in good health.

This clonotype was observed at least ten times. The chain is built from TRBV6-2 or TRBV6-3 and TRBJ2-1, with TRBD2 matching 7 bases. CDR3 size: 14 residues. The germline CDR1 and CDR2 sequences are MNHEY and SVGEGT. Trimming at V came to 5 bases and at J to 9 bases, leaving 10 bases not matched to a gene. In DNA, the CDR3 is TGTGCCAGCAGTGGCCCGGGAGGATTGAGTGAGCAGTTCTTC. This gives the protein CASSGPGGLSEQFF.

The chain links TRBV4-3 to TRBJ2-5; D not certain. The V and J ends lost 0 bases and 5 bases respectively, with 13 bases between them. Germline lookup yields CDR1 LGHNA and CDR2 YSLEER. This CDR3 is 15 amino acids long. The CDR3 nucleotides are TGCGCCAGCAGCCAAGATTTTAGAACTTATGAGACCCAGTACTTC. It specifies CASSQDFRTYETQYF.

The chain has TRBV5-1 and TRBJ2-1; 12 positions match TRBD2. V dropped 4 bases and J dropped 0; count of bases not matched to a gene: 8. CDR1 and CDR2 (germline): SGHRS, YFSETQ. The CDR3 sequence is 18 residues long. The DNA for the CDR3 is TGCGCCAGCAGCGTACATCGACTAGCGGGAGACTCCTACAATGAGCAGTTCTTC. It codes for CASSVHRLAGDSYNEQFF.

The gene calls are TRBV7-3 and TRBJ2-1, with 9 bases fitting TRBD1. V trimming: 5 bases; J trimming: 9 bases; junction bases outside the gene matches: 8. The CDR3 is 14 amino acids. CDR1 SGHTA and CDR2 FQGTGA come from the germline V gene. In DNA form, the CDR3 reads TGTGCCAGCAGCGGACCGGGACAGGGCCCTGAGCAGTTCTTC. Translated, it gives CASSGPGQGPEQFF.

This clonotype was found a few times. The CDR3 loop is CASISGGASYNEQYF. The CDR3 DNA sequence: TGTGCCAGCATTAGCGGGGGGGCCTCGTACAATGAGCAGTACTTC. The chain is built from TRBV12-3 or TRBV12-4 and TRBJ2-7; 11 bases match TRBD2. This CDR3 region has 15 residues. The ends lost 7 bases at V and 7 bases at J; junction bases unmatched: 12.

This CDR3 is CSATRGLAEAQETQYF. As DNA, the CDR3 is TGCAGTGCTACCCGCGGACTAGCGGAGGCCCAAGAGACCCAGTACTTC. V usage is TRBV20-1 and J usage is TRBJ2-5; 10 bases are a match to TRBD2. This CDR3 comprises 16 residues. Germline assignment: CDR1 DFQATT and CDR2 SNEGSKA (reference sequence). Trimming took 4 bases from V and 1 from J; bases not matched to a gene: 9.

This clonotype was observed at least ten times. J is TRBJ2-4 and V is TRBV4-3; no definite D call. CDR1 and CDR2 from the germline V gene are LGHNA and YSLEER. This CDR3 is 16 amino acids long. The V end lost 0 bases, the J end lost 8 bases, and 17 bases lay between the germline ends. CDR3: CASSQELERKRDIQYF. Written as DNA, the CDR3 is TGCGCCAGCAGCCAAGAGCTCGAGAGAAAACGGGACATTCAGTACTTC.

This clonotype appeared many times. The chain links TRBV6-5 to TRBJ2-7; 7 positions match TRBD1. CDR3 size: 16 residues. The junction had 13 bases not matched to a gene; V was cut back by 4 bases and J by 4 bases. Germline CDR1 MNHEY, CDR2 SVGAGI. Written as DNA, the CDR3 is TGTGCCAGCAGTTCGCTCGCACAGGGGAAAACGTACGAGCAGTACTTC. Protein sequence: CASSSLAQGKTYEQYF.

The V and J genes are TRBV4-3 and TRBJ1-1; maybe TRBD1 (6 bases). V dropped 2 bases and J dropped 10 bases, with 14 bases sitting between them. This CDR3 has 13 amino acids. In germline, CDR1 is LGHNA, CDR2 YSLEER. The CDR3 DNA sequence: TGCGCCAGCAGCCAACGACAGGCTGAAGGAGCTTTCTTT. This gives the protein CASSQRQAEGAFF.

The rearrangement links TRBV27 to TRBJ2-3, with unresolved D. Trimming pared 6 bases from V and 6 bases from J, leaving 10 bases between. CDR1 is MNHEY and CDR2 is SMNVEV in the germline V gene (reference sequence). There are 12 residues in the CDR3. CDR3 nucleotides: TGTGCCAGCAGGCAAGGGTATGATACGCAGTATTTT. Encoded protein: CASRQGYDTQYF.

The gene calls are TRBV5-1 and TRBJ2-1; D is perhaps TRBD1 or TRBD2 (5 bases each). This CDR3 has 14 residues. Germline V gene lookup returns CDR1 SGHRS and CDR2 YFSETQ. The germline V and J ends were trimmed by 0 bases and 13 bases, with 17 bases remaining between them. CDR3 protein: CASSLAEGQETQFF. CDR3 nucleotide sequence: TGCGCCAGCAGCTTGGCCGAGGGGCAGGAGACCCAGTTCTTC.

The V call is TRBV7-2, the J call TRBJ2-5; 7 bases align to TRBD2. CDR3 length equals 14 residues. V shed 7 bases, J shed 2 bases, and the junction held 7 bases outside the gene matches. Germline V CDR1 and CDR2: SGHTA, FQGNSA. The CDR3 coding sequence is TGTGCCAGCAACCTCGGGGGGAAACAAGAGACCCAGTACTTC. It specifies CASNLGGKQETQYF.

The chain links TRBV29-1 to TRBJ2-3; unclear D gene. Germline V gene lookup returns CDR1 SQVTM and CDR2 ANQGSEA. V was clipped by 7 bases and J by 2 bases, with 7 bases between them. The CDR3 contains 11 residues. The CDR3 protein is CSGRITDTQYF. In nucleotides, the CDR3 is TGCAGCGGACGAATCACAGATACGCAGTATTTT.

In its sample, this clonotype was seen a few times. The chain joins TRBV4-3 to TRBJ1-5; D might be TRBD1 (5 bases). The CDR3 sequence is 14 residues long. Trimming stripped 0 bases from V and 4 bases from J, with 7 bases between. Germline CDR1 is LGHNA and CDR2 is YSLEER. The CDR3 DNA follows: TGCGCCAGCAGCCAAGATCCAGGGAATCAGCCCCAGCATTTT. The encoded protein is CASSQDPGNQPQHF.

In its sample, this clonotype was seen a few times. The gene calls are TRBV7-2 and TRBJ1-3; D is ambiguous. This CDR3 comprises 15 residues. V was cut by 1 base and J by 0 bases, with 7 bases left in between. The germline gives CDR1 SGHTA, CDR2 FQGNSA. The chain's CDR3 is CASSLDRDSGNTIYF. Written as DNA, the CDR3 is TGTGCCAGCAGCTTAGATCGGGACTCTGGAAACACCATATATTTT.

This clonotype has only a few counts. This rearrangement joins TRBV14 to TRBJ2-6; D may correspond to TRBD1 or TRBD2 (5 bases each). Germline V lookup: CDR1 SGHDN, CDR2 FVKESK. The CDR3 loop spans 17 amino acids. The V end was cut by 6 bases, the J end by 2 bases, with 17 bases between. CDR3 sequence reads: CASSSPGLGAGANVLTF. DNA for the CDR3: TGTGCCAGCAGTTCCCCGGGGCTCGGAGCTGGGGCCAACGTCCTGACTTTC.

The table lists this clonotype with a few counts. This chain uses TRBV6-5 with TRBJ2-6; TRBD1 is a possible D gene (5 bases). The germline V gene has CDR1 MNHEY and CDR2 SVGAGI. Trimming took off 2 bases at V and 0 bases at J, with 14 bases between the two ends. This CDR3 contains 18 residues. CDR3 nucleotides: TGTGCCAGCAGTTACATCGTCAGGGTTAGCTCTGGGGCCAACGTCCTGACTTTC. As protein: CASSYIVRVSSGANVLTF.

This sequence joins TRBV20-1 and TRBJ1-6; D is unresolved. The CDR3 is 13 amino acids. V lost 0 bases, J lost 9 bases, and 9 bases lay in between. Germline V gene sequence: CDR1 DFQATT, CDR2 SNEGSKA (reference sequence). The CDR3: CSARESKGSPLHF. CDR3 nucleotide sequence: TGCAGTGCTAGAGAGTCGAAGGGTTCACCCCTCCACTTT.

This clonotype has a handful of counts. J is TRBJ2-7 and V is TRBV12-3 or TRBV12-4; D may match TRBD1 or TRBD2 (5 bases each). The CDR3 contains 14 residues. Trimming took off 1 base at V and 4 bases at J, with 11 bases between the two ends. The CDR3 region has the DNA TGTGCCAGCAGTTTAGGAGGGGCTGAGTACGAGCAGTACTTC. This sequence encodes CASSLGGAEYEQYF.